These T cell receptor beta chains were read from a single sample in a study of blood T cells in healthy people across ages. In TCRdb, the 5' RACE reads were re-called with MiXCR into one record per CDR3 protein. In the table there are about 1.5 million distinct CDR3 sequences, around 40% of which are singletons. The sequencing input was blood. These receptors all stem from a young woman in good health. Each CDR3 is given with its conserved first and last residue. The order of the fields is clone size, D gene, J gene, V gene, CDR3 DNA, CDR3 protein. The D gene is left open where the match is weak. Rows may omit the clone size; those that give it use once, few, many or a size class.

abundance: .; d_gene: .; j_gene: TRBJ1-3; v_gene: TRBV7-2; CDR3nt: TGTGCCAGCAGCTTATATTGGGGGTCAGGAAACACCATATATTTT; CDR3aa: CASSLYWGSGNTIYF
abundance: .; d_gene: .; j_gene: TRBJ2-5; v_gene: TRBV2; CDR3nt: TGTGCCAGCACCCAAAGGGACGGAAACCAAGAGACCCAGTACTTC; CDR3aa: CASTQRDGNQETQYF
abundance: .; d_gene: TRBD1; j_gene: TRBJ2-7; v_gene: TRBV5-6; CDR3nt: TGTGCCAGCAGCTTGTTGGACAGGGTAGGACAGTACTTC; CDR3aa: CASSLLDRVGQYF
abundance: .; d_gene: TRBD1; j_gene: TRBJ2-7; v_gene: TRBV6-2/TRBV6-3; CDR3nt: TGTGCCAGCAGGGACATCGGACAGGGGATCTACGAGCAGTACTTC; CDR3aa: CASRDIGQGIYEQYF
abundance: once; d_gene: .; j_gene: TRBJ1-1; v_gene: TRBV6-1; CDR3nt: TGTGCCAGCAGGGAAGCACACAGAACGAAGACGGCTTTCTTT; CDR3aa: CASREAHRTKTAFF
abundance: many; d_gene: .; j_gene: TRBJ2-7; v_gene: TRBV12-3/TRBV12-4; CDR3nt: TGTGCCAGCAGTTTATACCTAGCAGCCTACGAGCAGTACTTC; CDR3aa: CASSLYLAAYEQYF
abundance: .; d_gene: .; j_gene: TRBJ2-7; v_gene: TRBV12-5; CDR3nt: TGTGCTAGTGGCTTGGTTAATGAGCAGTACTTC; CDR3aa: CASGLVNEQYF
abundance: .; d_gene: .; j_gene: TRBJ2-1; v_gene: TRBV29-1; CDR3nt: TGCAGCGTTTCTCAAAATGGGGAAAATGAGCAGTTCTTC; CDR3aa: CSVSQNGENEQFF
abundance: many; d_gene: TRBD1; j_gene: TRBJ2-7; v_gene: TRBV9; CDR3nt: TGTGCCAGCAGCGTAGCGACAGGGGTTATCCACGAGCAGTACTTC; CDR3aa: CASSVATGVIHEQYF
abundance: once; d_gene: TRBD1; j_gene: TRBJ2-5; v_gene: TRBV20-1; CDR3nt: TGCAGTGCTACATTATACAGGGGTGAAAGAGAGACCCAGTACTTC; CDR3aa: CSATLYRGERETQYF
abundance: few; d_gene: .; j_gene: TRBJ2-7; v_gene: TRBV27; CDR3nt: TGTGCCAGCAGTGCCAACTTGTATTACGAGCAGTACTTC; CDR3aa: CASSANLYYEQYF
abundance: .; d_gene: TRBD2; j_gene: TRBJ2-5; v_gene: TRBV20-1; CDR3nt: TGCAGTGCTAGAGATGTGGCATGGACTAGCGTATGGGTGGAGACCCAGTACTTC; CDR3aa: CSARDVAWTSVWVETQYF
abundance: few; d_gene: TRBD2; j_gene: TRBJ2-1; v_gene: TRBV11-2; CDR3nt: TGTGCCAGCAGCTCGTTCGGCGGGAGGGGTGAGCAGTTCTTC; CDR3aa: CASSSFGGRGEQFF
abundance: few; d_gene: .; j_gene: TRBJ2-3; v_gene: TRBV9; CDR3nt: TGTGCCAGCAGCGTCGGTTGGGGGGTTAGAGATACGCAGTATTTT; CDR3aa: CASSVGWGVRDTQYF
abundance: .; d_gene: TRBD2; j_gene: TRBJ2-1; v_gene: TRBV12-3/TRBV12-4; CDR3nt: TGTGCCAGCACCCCGGGACTAGCGCGGAATGAGCAGTTCTTC; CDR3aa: CASTPGLARNEQFF
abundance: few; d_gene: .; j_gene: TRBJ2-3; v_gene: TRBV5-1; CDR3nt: TGCGCCAGCAGCATAAGACAGGTCACAGATACGCAGTATTTT; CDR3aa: CASSIRQVTDTQYF
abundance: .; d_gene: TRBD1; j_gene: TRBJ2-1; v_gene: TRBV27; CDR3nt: TGTGCCAGCAGCGACAGGGGGCGCCTTAATGAGCAGTTCTTC; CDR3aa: CASSDRGRLNEQFF
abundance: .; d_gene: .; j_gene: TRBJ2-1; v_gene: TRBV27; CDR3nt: TGTGCCAGCAACTTGGGGGTGGGGAATGAGCAGTTCTTC; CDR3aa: CASNLGVGNEQFF
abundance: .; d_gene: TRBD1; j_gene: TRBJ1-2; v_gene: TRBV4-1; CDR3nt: TGCGCCAGCAGCCAAGAAGGGGGCGGACTCTATGGCTACACCTTC; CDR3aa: CASSQEGGGLYGYTF
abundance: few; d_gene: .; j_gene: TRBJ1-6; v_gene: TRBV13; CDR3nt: TGTGCCAGCAGCACAGTCCGGGACACAAATTCACCCCTCCACTTT; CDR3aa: CASSTVRDTNSPLHF
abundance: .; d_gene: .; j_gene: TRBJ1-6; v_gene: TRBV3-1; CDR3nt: TGTGCCAGCAGCCAAGGAGTACGGGATAATTCACCCCTCCACTTT; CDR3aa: CASSQGVRDNSPLHF
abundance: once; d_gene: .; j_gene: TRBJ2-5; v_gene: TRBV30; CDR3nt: TGTGCCTGGAGTGTAAGGGGGGGCCAAGAGACCCAGTACTTC; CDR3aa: CAWSVRGGQETQYF
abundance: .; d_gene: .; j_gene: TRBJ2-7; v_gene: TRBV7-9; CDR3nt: TGTGCCAGCAGGCCCGCCCAAGTCGACTACGAGCAGTACTTC; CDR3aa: CASRPAQVDYEQYF
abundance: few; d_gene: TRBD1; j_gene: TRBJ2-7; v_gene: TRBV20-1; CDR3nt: TGCAGTGCTAGAAGGGACAGGGATGAGCAGTACTTC; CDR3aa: CSARRDRDEQYF
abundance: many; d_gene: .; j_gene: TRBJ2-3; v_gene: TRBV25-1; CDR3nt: TGTGCCAGCAGGGGGGCAGATACGCAGTATTTT; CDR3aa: CASRGADTQYF
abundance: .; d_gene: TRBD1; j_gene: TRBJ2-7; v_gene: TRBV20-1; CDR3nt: TGCAGTGCTAGAGCACCGGGACAGGGTTGCGAGCAGTACTTC; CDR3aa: CSARAPGQGCEQYF
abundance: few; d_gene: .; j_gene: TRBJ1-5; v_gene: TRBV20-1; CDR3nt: TGCAGTGCTAGAGATTCCTTTCAGACAGAGGGACATCAGCCCCAGCATTTT; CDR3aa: CSARDSFQTEGHQPQHF
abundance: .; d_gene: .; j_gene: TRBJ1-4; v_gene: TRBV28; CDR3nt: TGTGCCAGCAGTTTATGGACAAGCAATGAAAAACTGTTTTTT; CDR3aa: CASSLWTSNEKLFF
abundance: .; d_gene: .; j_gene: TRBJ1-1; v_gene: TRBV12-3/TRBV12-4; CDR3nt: TGTGCCAGCATCTTCCCCGGGGGGAACACTGAAGCTTTCTTT; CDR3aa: CASIFPGGNTEAFF
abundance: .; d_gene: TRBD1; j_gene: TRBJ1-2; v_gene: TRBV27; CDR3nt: TGTGCCAGCAGTCCTCAGGGGGCTCATGGCTACACCTTC; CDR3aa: CASSPQGAHGYTF
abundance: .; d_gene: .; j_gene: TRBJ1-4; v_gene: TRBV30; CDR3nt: TGTGCGACAGACGGGAGCGTTTTTAATGAAAAACTGTTTTTT; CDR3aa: CATDGSVFNEKLFF
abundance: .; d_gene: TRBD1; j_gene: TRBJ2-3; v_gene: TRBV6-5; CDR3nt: TGTGCCAGCAAACAGGGGGCTATCACAGATACGCAGTATTTT; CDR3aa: CASKQGAITDTQYF
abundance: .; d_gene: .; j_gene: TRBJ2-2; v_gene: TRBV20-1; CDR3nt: TGCAGTGCTAGAGATGCCTCGACTAGAGACACCGGGGAGCTGTTTTTT; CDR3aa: CSARDASTRDTGELFF
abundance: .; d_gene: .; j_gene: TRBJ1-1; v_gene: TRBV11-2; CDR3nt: TGTGCCAGCAGCGACCGGGTACAGGGACACACTGAAGCTTTCTTT; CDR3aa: CASSDRVQGHTEAFF
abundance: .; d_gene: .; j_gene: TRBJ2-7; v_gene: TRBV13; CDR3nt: TGTGCCAGCAGCTTTAATCGGGCCGAGCAGTACTTC; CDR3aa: CASSFNRAEQYF
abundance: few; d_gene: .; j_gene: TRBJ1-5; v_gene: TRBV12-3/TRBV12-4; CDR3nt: TGTGCCAGCAGTTTAGGGAGCATTAGCCCGTACCCCCAGCATTTT; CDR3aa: CASSLGSISPYPQHF
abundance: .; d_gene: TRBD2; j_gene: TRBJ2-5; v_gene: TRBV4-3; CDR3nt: TGCGCCAGCAGCCAAGAAATAGGCGGGAGGGAACAAGAGACCCAGTACTTC; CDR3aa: CASSQEIGGREQETQYF
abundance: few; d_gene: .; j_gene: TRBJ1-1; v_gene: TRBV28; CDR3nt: TGTGCCAGCAGTTTAAGGGGTCCCTCTGAAGCTTTCTTT; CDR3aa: CASSLRGPSEAFF
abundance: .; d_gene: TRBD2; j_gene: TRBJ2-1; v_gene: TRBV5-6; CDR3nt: TGTGCCAGCAGCTTGACATTAAAGGGACGAGCGGGATGCAATGAGCAGTTCTTC; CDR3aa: CASSLTLKGRAGCNEQFF
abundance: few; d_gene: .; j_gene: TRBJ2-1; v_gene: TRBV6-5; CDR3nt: TGTGCCAGCAGTTACTGGGGGACGTGGTTCTTC; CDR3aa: CASSYWGTWFF
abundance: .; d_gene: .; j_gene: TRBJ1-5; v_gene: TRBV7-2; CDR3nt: TGTGCCAGCAGCTTAACAGGCTTGCTGGGGCAGCCCCAGCATTTT; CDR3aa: CASSLTGLLGQPQHF
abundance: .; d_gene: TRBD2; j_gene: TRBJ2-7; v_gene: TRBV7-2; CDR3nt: TGTGCCAGCAGCGTAGGGACTATCAATGAGCAGTACTTC; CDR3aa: CASSVGTINEQYF
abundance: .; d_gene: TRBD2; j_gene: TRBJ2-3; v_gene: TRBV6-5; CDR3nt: TGTGCCAGCCGGGGCAGCGGGGGCCCTATCACGCAGTATTTT; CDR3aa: CASRGSGGPITQYF
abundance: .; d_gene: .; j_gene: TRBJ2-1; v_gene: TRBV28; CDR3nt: TGTGCCAGCGCCGGGCTCCTGCGGGGCTCCTACAATGAGCAGTTCTTC; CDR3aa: CASAGLLRGSYNEQFF
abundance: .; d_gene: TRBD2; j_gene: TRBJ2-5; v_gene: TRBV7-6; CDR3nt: TGTGCCAGCAGCACAAGCGGGAGCCTGGGAGAGACCCAGTACTTC; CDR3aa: CASSTSGSLGETQYF
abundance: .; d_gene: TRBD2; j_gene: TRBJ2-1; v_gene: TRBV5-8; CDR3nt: TGTGCCAGCACCCCCAGACTAGCGGGGGATTACAGTGAGCAGTTCTTC; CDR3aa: CASTPRLAGDYSEQFF
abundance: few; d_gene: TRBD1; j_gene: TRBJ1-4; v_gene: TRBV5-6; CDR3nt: TGTGCCAGCAGCTTAAAACAGGGGGGTGAAAAACTGTTTTTT; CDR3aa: CASSLKQGGEKLFF
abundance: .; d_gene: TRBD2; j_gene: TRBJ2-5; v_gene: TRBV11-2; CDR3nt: TGTGCCAGCAGCTTAGCCCTATCGGGAGGATCAGAGACCCAGTACTTC; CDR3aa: CASSLALSGGSETQYF
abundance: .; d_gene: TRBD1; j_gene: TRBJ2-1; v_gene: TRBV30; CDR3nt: TGTGCCGGGGGACAGTACAATGAGCAGTTCTTC; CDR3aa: CAGGQYNEQFF
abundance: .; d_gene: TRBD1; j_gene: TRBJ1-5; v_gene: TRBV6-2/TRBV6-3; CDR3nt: TGTGACAGCAGTTCGCGCGGACAGGGGAATCAGCCCCAGCATTTT; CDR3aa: CDSSSRGQGNQPQHF
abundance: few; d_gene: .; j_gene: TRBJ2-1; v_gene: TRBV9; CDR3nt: TGTGCTAGCAGCGTAGATTCGGGGAATGAGCAGTTCTTC; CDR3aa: CASSVDSGNEQFF
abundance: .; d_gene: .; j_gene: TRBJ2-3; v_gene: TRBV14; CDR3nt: TGTGCCAGCAGCCAAGTTCTGACCAACCTACGATATACGCAGTATTTT; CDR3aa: CASSQVLTNLRYTQYF
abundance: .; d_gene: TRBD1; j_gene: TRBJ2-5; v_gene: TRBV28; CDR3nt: TGTGCCAGCAGTACGGACCAGGGGGCGTTCCAAGAGACCCAGTACTTC; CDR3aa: CASSTDQGAFQETQYF
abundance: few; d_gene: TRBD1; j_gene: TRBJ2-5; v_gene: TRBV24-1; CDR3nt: TGTGCCACCAGTGTTGGGGGACAGGGGATGGATGAGCAGTACTTC; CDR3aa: CATSVGGQGMDEQYF
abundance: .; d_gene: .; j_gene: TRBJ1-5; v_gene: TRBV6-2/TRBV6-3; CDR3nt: TGTGCCAGCAGTACACGTTCCAATCAGCCCCAGCATTTT; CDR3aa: CASSTRSNQPQHF
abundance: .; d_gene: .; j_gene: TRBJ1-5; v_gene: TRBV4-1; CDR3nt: TGCGCCAGCAGCCAAGATAACGGCTATAGCAATCAGCCCCAGCATTTT; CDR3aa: CASSQDNGYSNQPQHF
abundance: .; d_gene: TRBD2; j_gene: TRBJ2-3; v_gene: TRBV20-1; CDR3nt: TGCAGTGCTGACCCGGGACTAGTGACAGATACGCAGTATTTT; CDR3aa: CSADPGLVTDTQYF
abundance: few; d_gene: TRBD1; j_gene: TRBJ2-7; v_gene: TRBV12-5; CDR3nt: TGTGCTAGTGGTTCTAGACAGGGGATCTCCTACGAGCAGTACTTC; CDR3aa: CASGSRQGISYEQYF
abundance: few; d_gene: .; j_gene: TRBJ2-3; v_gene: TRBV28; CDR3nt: TGTGCCAGCAGTATGGACCGATTCACAGATACGCAGTATTTT; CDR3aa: CASSMDRFTDTQYF